One sample yielded the 18 T cell receptor beta chains listed below, sequenced in a study of a mutant IDH1 vaccine in newly diagnosed glioma. The repertoire was sequenced with immunoSEQ multiplex PCR; TCRdb's copy has only in-frame clones and lacks some. Seen here are about 40,000 clones, over 80% observed once, and the top ten hold about 2.3%. No antigens are known for them. The sample's time point: week 11, during vaccination. Doses comprised 300 ug of mutant IDH1 20-mer peptide each, plus topical imiquimod. The source was PBMCs, collected from a glioma patient whose treatment included an IDH1 peptide vaccine. The source is a man aged 35 to 55 with glioma.

This clone was seen a handful of times. The rearrangement joins TRBV29-1 to TRBJ2-5; D not resolved. The ends were cut back, 7 bases at V and 5 bases at J, with 8 bases in the middle. The CDR3 runs 10 residues. Germline lookup yields CDR1 SQVTM and CDR2 ANQGSEA. The CDR3 spells CSANRETQYF. CDR3 sequence (DNA): TGCAGCGCTAATAGGGAGACCCAGTACTTC.

In this sample, this clone turned up a few times. The rearrangement links TRBV7-8 to TRBJ2-7, with a weak D call TRBD2 (6 bases). This CDR3 has 15 amino acids. The germline gives CDR1 SGHVS, CDR2 FQNEAQ. Between the trimmed V and J ends, which lost 1 base and 3 bases, there was a span of 13 bases. In DNA, the CDR3 is TGTGCCAGCAGCTTAGGATCTCGGCGGGACTACGAGCAGTACTTC. It codes for CASSLGSRRDYEQYF.

The rearrangement joins TRBV6-5 to TRBJ2-7; TRBD1 matches at 8 bases. CDR1 and CDR2 (germline): MNHEY, SVGAGI. The ends lost 10 bases at V and 5 bases at J; junction bases unmatched: 13. The CDR3 has 14 amino acids. The CDR3 spells CATGMGRGLHEQYF. Here the CDR3 DNA reads TGTGCCACCGGAATGGGCAGGGGGCTACACGAGCAGTACTTC.

This clone has more than one count but fewer than ten. The chain joins TRBV4-2 to TRBJ2-1; no clear D. V lost 1 base and J 0 bases, leaving 13 bases between the germline ends. The germline gives CDR1 LGHNA, CDR2 YNFKEQ. The CDR3 has 17 residues. The CDR3 here is CASSQGIGRPSYNEQFF. DNA for the CDR3: TGTGCCAGCAGCCAAGGCATCGGAAGACCCTCCTACAATGAGCAGTTCTTC.

The gene calls are TRBV29-1 and TRBJ2-1, with a possible D match to TRBD1 (6 bases). Germline V gene sequence: CDR1 SQVTM, CDR2 ANQGSEA. The CDR3 covers 14 residues. V lost 4 bases and J 0 bases, leaving 10 bases between the germline ends. The CDR3 loop reads CSVVGGSSYNEQFF. CDR3 coding DNA: TGCAGCGTTGTAGGGGGAAGCTCCTACAATGAGCAGTTCTTC.

The chain combines TRBV2 with TRBJ2-7, with no clear D. This CDR3 region has 12 residues. Per germline, CDR1 SNHLY and CDR2 FYNNEI. V lost 1 base and J 3 bases, leaving 4 bases between the germline ends. CDR3 bases: TGTGCCAGCAGTGAAGAGTTCTACGAGCAGTACTTC. This sequence encodes CASSEEFYEQYF.

J is TRBJ1-4 and V is TRBV6-5, with 9 bases that match TRBD1. Germline loops: CDR1 MNHEY, CDR2 SVGAGI. The CDR3 has 15 amino acids. V shed 7 bases, J shed 0 bases, and the junction held 3 bases outside the gene matches. Written as DNA, the CDR3 is TGTGCCAGCAAGGGACAGGGTGCAACTAATGAAAAACTGTTTTTT. Amino acids: CASKGQGATNEKLFF.

This chain connects TRBV7-2 to TRBJ1-1; 10 nucleotides match TRBD1. Germline CDR1 is SGHTA and CDR2 is FQGNSA. The trim removed 1 base at V and 2 bases at J, leaving 7 bases unmatched. The CDR3 is 17 residues long. CDR3 DNA sequence: TGTGCCAGCAGCTTAGATTGGACAGGGGGGTACAACACTGAAGCTTTCTTT. This translates into CASSLDWTGGYNTEAFF. The complete variable domain, with remaining parts taken from reference TRBV7-2 and TRBJ1-1, reads GAGVSQSPSNKVTEKGKDVELRCDPISGHTALYWYRQSLGQGLEFLIYFQGNSAPDKSGLPSDRFSAERTGGSVSTLTIQRTQQEDSAVYLCASSLDWTGGYNTEAFFGQGTRLTVV.

V is TRBV5-1 and J is TRBJ2-1, with 11 bases aligning to TRBD2. The ends lost 4 bases at V and 7 bases at J; junction bases unmatched: 10. The CDR3 has 16 amino acids. CDR1 is SGHRS and CDR2 is YFSETQ in the germline V gene. The CDR3 DNA reads as TGCGCCAGCAGCCCCGGGAGTAGCGGGAGGGGAAATGAGCAGTTCTTC. Its protein product is CASSPGSSGRGNEQFF.

The chain uses TRBV4-2 and TRBJ2-7, with a weak D call TRBD1 (6 bases). Trimming removed 4 bases from V and 5 bases from J, with 30 bases in between. In germline, CDR1 is LGHNA, CDR2 YNFKEQ. The CDR3 loop spans 19 amino acids. CDR3 DNA: TGTGCCAGCAGCCTTCTTACCCCGGCGGCGGCGGTTGGGGACAACGAGCAGTACTTC. This codes for CASSLLTPAAAVGDNEQYF.

V usage is TRBV5-1 and J usage is TRBJ2-7; a possible D gene is TRBD2 (6 bases). Germline CDR1 reads SGHRS; CDR2 reads YFSETQ. The V and J ends lost 3 bases and 6 bases respectively, with 13 bases between them. The CDR3 is 13 amino acids. Here the CDR3 DNA reads TGCGCCAGCAGCTCCCGCGGGGCGGCCGAGCAGTACTTC. Translating gives CASSSRGAAEQYF. Based on the CDR3 plus reference TRBV5-1 and TRBJ2-7, the full variable domain is KAGVTQTPRYLIKTRGQQVTLSCSPISGHRSVSWYQQTPGQGLQFLFEYFSETQRNKGNFPGRFSGRQFSNSRSEMNVSTLELGDSALYLCASSSRGAAEQYFGPGTRLTVT.

This chain connects TRBV7-8 to TRBJ1-1; 8 positions agree with TRBD1. This CDR3 spans 13 amino acids. The J segment lost 5 bases and the V segment lost 6 bases, leaving 5 bases of the junction unmatched. Germline V lookup: CDR1 SGHVS, CDR2 FQNEAQ. The CDR3 reads CASSSGGVTEAFF. The CDR3 DNA is TGTGCCAGCAGTTCAGGGGGCGTGACTGAAGCTTTCTTT.

This clone came up once. The chain has TRBV7-6 and TRBJ2-7; D remains unclear. Trimming shortened V by 0 bases and J by 1 base, and 10 bases separated the two germline ends. Germline-derived CDR1 and CDR2 are SGHVS and FNYEAQ. The CDR3 extends over 15 amino acids. CDR3 region: CASSLAPDTSYEQYF. CDR3 DNA sequence: TGTGCCAGCAGCTTAGCCCCCGACACTTCCTACGAGCAGTACTTC.

In its sample, this clone was seen a few times. The V call is TRBV29-1, the J call TRBJ2-5; weak D call: TRBD1 (5 bases). V was clipped by 4 bases and J by 5 bases, with 11 bases between them. This CDR3 is built from 12 residues. Germline V gene lookup returns CDR1 SQVTM and CDR2 ANQGSEA. The CDR3 coding sequence is TGCAGCGTTGCAGGGCCCTGGGAGACCCAGTACTTC. This sequence encodes CSVAGPWETQYF. Using reference TRBV29-1 and TRBJ2-5 for the parts outside the CDR3, the full variable domain is SAVISQKPSRDICQRGTSLTIQCQVDSQVTMMFWYRQQPGQSLTLIATANQGSEATYESGFVIDKFPISRPNLTFSTLTVSNMSPEDSSIYLCSVAGPWETQYFGPGTRLLVL.

The V call is TRBV6-5, the J call TRBJ2-7, with 7 bases aligning to TRBD2. Germline V lookup: CDR1 MNHEY, CDR2 SVGAGI. J gave up 2 bases and V 0 bases, and 4 bases lay outside the gene matches. The CDR3 contains 15 residues. The CDR3 DNA reads as TGTGCCAGCAGTTACTCTTTGCTAGCGGCCTACGAGCAGTACTTC. It encodes CASSYSLLAAYEQYF.

This chain uses TRBV18 with TRBJ2-5; 8 bases line up with TRBD1. Trimming cost V 7 bases and J 5 bases; bases outside gene matches: 9. Germline V lookup: CDR1 KGHSH, CDR2 LQKENI. The CDR3 spans 14 residues. This CDR3 reads CASYTRTGRETQYF. The DNA of the CDR3 is TGTGCCAGCTACACCCGGACAGGGAGGGAGACCCAGTACTTC. The variable domain in full, with the rest retrieved from reference TRBV18 and TRBJ2-5, is NAGVMQNPRHLVRRRGQEARLRCSPMKGHSHVYWYRQLPEEGLKFMVYLQKENIIDESGMPKERFSAEFPKEGPSILRIQQVVRGDSAAYFCASYTRTGRETQYFGPGTRLLVL.

The V gene is TRBV7-2, the J gene TRBJ1-5, with TRBD1 matching 11 bases. Germline V lookup: CDR1 SGHTA, CDR2 FQGNSA. V was pared by 9 bases and J by 2 bases, with 12 bases of the junction left unmatched. The CDR3 runs to 17 residues. CDR3 nucleotides: TGTGCCAGTACCGGGGGGACAGGGGGGGGACGCAATCAGCCCCAGCATTTT. Residues: CASTGGTGGGRNQPQHF.

This rearrangement joins TRBV6-6 to TRBJ2-7, with D perhaps matching TRBD1 (5 bases). CDR3 length: 13 residues. V was cut by 2 bases and J by 4 bases, with 9 bases left in between. Per the germline V gene, CDR1 is MNHNY and CDR2 is SVGAGI (reference sequence). The CDR3 bases are TGTGCCAGCAGTTACGCCCAGGGATACGAGCAGTACTTC. Its protein is CASSYAQGYEQYF.